These T cell receptor beta chains were read from a single sample in a study of blood T cell repertoires in COVID-19. Assay: immunoSEQ multiplex PCR; the TCRdb copy retains only in-frame clones and omits some. The table has more than 85,000 clones, approximately 82% seen once. What was sequenced was peripheral blood. The receptors come from a woman aged 60-75 years with acute or convalescent COVID-19. The CDR3 runs from the conserved cysteine through the conserved F or W. The order of the fields is J gene, D gene, V gene, clone size, CDR3 DNA, CDR3 protein. A D gene is named only where the DNA matches it firmly. Not every row has a clone size; where given, it reads once, few, many or a size class.

TRBJ2-3 TRBD1 TRBV24-1 once TGTGCCTCCCAGGGACAGGGGAGGAGGGGTGCAGATACGCAGTATTTT CASQGQGRRGADTQYF
TRBJ1-1 - TRBV6-1 - TGTGCCAGCAGTGAAGCAGGGGCGGACACTGAAGCTTTCTTT CASSEAGADTEAFF
TRBJ1-6 - TRBV30 - TGTGCCTGGGGGCGTGGGGCAGAAGGTTCACCCCTCCACTTT CAWGRGAEGSPLHF
TRBJ1-2 - TRBV10-3 - TGTGCCATCAGTGGGACAGTCTATGGCTACACCTTC CAISGTVYGYTF
TRBJ1-6 - TRBV4-1 - TGCGCCAGCAGTCAATCCGGGACAAGTAATTCACCCCTCCACTTT CASSQSGTSNSPLHF
TRBJ2-5 - TRBV19 - TGTGCCAGTAGTATTCGGCTGATTGAACTAGGAGAGACCCAGTACTTC CASSIRLIELGETQYF
TRBJ2-1 - TRBV2 - TGTGCCAGCAGTGGCCGTTTAACAGATGAGCAGTTCTTC CASSGRLTDEQFF
TRBJ1-3 - TRBV7-9 few TGTGCCAGCAGCTCCGGTACCCAGGGATCCGGAAACACCATATATTTT CASSSGTQGSGNTIYF
TRBJ1-2 - TRBV5-8 - TGTGCCAGCAGCTTGGGCGGGGTCTTTGGCTACACCTTC CASSLGGVFGYTF
TRBJ1-4 - TRBV6-6 once TGTGCCAGCACCCCGTGGGGGCAGGTGAATGAAAAACTGTTTTTT CASTPWGQVNEKLFF
TRBJ1-1 TRBD1 TRBV4-1 few TGCGCCAGCAGCCAAACAGGGGGCCCGTTCACTGAAGCTTTCTTT CASSQTGGPFTEAFF
TRBJ2-3 - TRBV5-1 - TGCGCCAGCAGCTCAATAGATACGCAGTATTTT CASSSIDTQYF
TRBJ2-4 - TRBV27 - TGTGCCAGCAGTCCCCTCGCGGACACGAACAAAAACATTCAGTACTTC CASSPLADTNKNIQYF
TRBJ2-7 - TRBV19 - TGTGCCAGTAGTATGGGGCAGGGAACGGGCGAGCAGTACTTC CASSMGQGTGEQYF
TRBJ2-7 TRBD2 TRBV3-1/TRBV3-2 - TGTGCCAGCAGGGGGGGGATGGCTATAGCCTACGAGCAGTACTTC CASRGGMAIAYEQYF
TRBJ2-7 TRBD1 TRBV25-1 - TGTGCCAGCAGTGAATCGGGGACAGGGGGCGGCGAGCAGTACTTC CASSESGTGGGEQYF